One TCR beta chain is described in this entry. Its antigen is still unknown. TCRdb's copy holds only in-frame clones and misses some; the assay was immunoSEQ multiplex PCR. The sample lists some 150,000 clones, 70% to 90% occurring once. The entry originates in a study of T cell responses to AZD1222 COVID-19 vaccine. Findings and limits, study-wide: Clonal diversity was possibly underestimated, and white British individuals and females predominated among donors. Baseline seropositivity characterized only a handful of AZD1222 recipients. The span of vaccine-associated CD4 TCRs extended across spike, with dominance at 160-218 and 743-854. Two doses of AZD1222 preceded a rise in Spike-specific TCR breadth and depth.

The starting material was peripheral blood, obtained on day 0 of MenACWY control vaccination. The TCR was taken from an adult in good health.

The CDR3 nucleotides are TGCGCCAGCAGCCTGGGACAGGAAAATGAAAAACTGTTTTTT. It is translated as CASSLGQENEKLFF. J is TRBJ1-4 and V is TRBV4-1, with 8 bases that match TRBD1. Per the germline V gene, CDR1 is MGHRA and CDR2 is YSYEKL. Losses at the gene ends were 4 bases for V and 5 bases for J; bases not matched to a gene: 3. This CDR3 comprises 14 residues.